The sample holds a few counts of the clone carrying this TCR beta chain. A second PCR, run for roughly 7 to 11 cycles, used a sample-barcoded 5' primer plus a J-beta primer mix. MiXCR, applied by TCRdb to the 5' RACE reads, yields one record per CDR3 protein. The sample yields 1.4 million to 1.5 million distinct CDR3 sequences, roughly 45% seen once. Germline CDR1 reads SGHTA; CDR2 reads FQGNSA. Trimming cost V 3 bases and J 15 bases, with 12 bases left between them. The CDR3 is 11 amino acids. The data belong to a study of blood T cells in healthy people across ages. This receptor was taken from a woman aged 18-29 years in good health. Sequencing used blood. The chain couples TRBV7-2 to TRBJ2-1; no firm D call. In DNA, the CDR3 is TGTGCCAGCAGCTTGTTTACTCTTTGGTTCTTC. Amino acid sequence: CASSLFTLWFF. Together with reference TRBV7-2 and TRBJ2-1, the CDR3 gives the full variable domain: GAGVSQSPSNKVTEKGKDVELRCDPISGHTALYWYRQSLGQGLEFLIYFQGNSAPDKSGLPSDRFSAERTGGSVSTLTIQRTQQEDSAVYLCASSLFTLWFFGPGTRLTVL.